The 16 T cell receptor beta chains below come from one sample, sequenced in a study of shared clonotypes between healthy human individuals. Sequencing was performed with immunoSEQ multiplex PCR; in TCRdb, only in-frame clones are kept and a portion is missing. The table lists 2 million to 2.5 million clones, roughly 95% of them singletons. What was sequenced was naive CD4+ T cells sorted from blood. Regarding subset: CD45RA+ positively selected. The receptors were gathered from a man aged 18 to 29 in good health.

The genes are TRBV27 and TRBJ2-3; D is possibly TRBD2 (5 bases). The V gene lost 6 bases and the J gene lost 8 bases, with 12 bases spanning the gap. Germline V CDR1 and CDR2: MNHEY, SMNVEV (reference sequence). The CDR3 has 12 residues. For the CDR3, the DNA is TGTGCCAGCAGCGGGGTGGTGGGTACGCAGTATTTT. Residues: CASSGVVGTQYF.

This chain uses TRBV6-1 with TRBJ1-6, with unresolved D. The CDR3 totals 13 residues. Germline V gives CDR1 MNHNS, CDR2 SASEGT. V lost 8 bases and J lost 10, with 15 bases in between. The CDR3 sequence is CASARAVESPLHF. As DNA, the CDR3 is TGTGCCAGCGCTAGGGCTGTGGAATCACCCCTCCACTTT.

The rearrangement uses TRBV20-1 and TRBJ1-4; 7 nucleotides align to TRBD1. Unmatched junction bases numbered 5, after V lost 6 bases and J lost 10 bases. The CDR3 spans 11 residues. Per germline, CDR1 DFQATT and CDR2 SNEGSKA (reference sequence). CDR3 loop: CSAFNRGKLFF. The CDR3 DNA follows: TGCAGTGCATTCAACAGGGGAAAACTGTTTTTT.

The rearrangement joins TRBV1 to TRBJ1-1; no check of the table's D call, TRBD1, against the DNA was made. TRBV1 is a listed pseudogene. The CDR3 loop spans 14 amino acids. CDR3 sequence (DNA): TGCACCAGCAGCAGGGACAGTCGGACGGTTGAAGCTTTCTTT. It encodes CTSSRDSRTVEAFF.

This chain connects TRBV5-8 to TRBJ1-1, with a weak D call TRBD1 (6 bases). This CDR3 is 14 amino acids long. The V gene lost 3 bases and the J gene lost 4 bases, with 13 bases spanning the gap. Per the germline V gene, CDR1 is SGHTS and CDR2 is YDEGEE. CDR3 in amino acids: CASSSRGGGTEAFF. The CDR3 DNA follows: TGTGCCAGCAGCTCTAGGGGGGGTGGCACTGAAGCTTTCTTT. Drawing the rest from reference TRBV5-8 and TRBJ1-1, the complete variable domain is EAGVTQSPTHLIKTRGQQATLRCSPISGHTSVYWYQQALGLGLQFLLWYDEGEERNRGNFPPRFSGRQFPNYSSELNVNALELEDSALYLCASSSRGGGTEAFFGQGTRLTVV.

The chain uses TRBV6-6 and TRBJ1-1; D is possibly TRBD1 (6 bases). Germline V gene lookup returns CDR1 MNHNY and CDR2 SVGAGI (reference sequence). The CDR3 is 14 residues long. Between the trimmed V and J ends, which lost 2 bases and 4 bases, there was a span of 11 bases. CDR3 DNA: TGTGCCAGCAGTTACCCGCAGGGGTCCACTGAAGCTTTCTTT. Protein: CASSYPQGSTEAFF.

V gene TRBV27 combines with J gene TRBJ1-4; D might be TRBD1 (6 bases). The germline CDR1 and CDR2 sequences are MNHEY and SMNVEV (reference sequence). With 8 bases removed from V and 2 bases from J, the gap between germline ends came to 21 bases. The CDR3 has 17 amino acids. The CDR3, as DNA: TGTGCCAGCGCCCCGAGACTAGGGGGTGCGACTAATGAAAAACTGTTTTTT. Amino acid sequence: CASAPRLGGATNEKLFF. Combining the CDR3 with reference TRBV27 and TRBJ1-4 gives the whole variable domain EAQVTQNPRYLITVTGKKLTVTCSQNMNHEYMSWYRQDPGLGLRQIYYSMNVEVTDKGDVPEGYKVSRKEKRNFPLILESPSPNQTSLYFCASAPRLGGATNEKLFFGSGTQLSVL.

The V and J genes are TRBV4-1 and TRBJ2-7; D is unclear. This CDR3 contains 11 residues. Germline V gene sequence: CDR1 MGHRA, CDR2 YSYEKL. With 2 bases removed from V and 3 bases from J, the gap between germline ends came to 2 bases. The CDR3 protein is CASSQSYEQYF. CDR3 nucleotide sequence: TGCGCCAGCAGCCAAAGCTACGAGCAGTACTTC.

The chain is built from TRBV6-1 and TRBJ1-5; D is uncertain. The CDR3 loop spans 17 amino acids. The V end lost 4 bases, the J end lost 0 bases, and 16 bases lay between the germline ends. Germline CDR1 and CDR2: MNHNS and SASEGT. The DNA for the CDR3 is TGTGCCAGCAGTGTAACCCTTACCATTTATAGCAATCAGCCCCAGCATTTT. Translated: CASSVTLTIYSNQPQHF.

The chain combines TRBV5-4 with TRBJ2-5; 8 bases align to TRBD2. Per germline, CDR1 SGHNT and CDR2 YYREEE (reference sequence). The CDR3 runs to 16 residues. With V trimmed by 4 bases and J by 0 bases, 8 bases remained unmatched. DNA for the CDR3: TGTGCCAGCAGCCCGAAAAGCGGGGGCAACCAAGAGACCCAGTACTTC. Protein product: CASSPKSGGNQETQYF.

Remarks on this clone: Other DNA sequences from this sample encode an identical CDR3 as well. This chain links TRBV18 with TRBJ2-7; 7 nucleotides agree with TRBD1. Germline CDR1 reads KGHSH; CDR2 reads LQKENI. V lost 4 bases and J lost 2; bases outside the gene matches: 5. The CDR3 covers 14 residues. The CDR3 DNA is TGTGCCAGCTCACTGGGGACAGCCACCTACGAGCAGTACTTC. Its protein is CASSLGTATYEQYF.

The rearrangement uses TRBV9 and TRBJ2-5, with 10 positions matching TRBD2. Germline CDR1 is SGDLS and CDR2 is YYNGEE. The CDR3 length is 16 residues. Trimming at V came to 2 bases and at J to 5 bases, leaving 9 bases not matched to a gene. The CDR3 bases are TGTGCCAGCAGCGTTGATAGTAGCGGGGGGTATGAGACCCAGTACTTC. Its protein product is CASSVDSSGGYETQYF.

Notes on this clone: Because the CDR3's place on the DNA is in doubt, the DNA is left out and the CDR3 is given as listed by TCRdb. V is TRBV5-6 and J is TRBJ1-1; the table's TRBD1 call for D was not verified on the DNA. Per the germline V gene, CDR1 is SGHDT and CDR2 is YYEEEE. The CDR3 length is 14 residues, termini included. The CDR3 sequence: CASSSSAGGSEAFF.

As to this clone: Other DNA sequences in this specimen translate into the identical CDR3. This chain uses TRBV29-1 with TRBJ2-3; 7 nucleotides agree with TRBD2. Losses at the gene ends were 4 bases for V and 3 bases for J; bases not matched to a gene: 1. Per the germline V gene, CDR1 is SQVTM and CDR2 is ANQGSEA. The CDR3 length is 12 residues. The CDR3 DNA follows: TGCAGCGTTGGGACTAGTACAGATACGCAGTATTTT. It translates to CSVGTSTDTQYF.

The genes are TRBV27 and TRBJ2-2; D is unclear. Germline CDR1 reads MNHEY; CDR2 reads SMNVEV (reference sequence). The CDR3 runs to 16 residues. V gave up 2 bases and J gave up 5 bases, with 15 bases separating them. The CDR3 is CASSLMTDPGTGELFF. CDR3 in DNA: TGTGCCAGCAGTTTAATGACGGATCCTGGGACCGGGGAGCTGTTTTTT.

This clone was counted a single time. V and J are TRBV6-4 and TRBJ2-5; possibly TRBD1 or TRBD2 for D (6 bases each). V dropped 4 bases and J dropped 5 bases, with 20 bases sitting between them. In germline, CDR1 is MRHNA, CDR2 SNTAGT. The CDR3 length is 16 residues. CDR3 nucleotide sequence: TGTGCCAGCAGTGCCCCGAGGGCGGGAAGGGGGGAGACCCAGTACTTC. Translated: CASSAPRAGRGETQYF.